Each of the 22 T cell receptor beta chains below was sequenced from the same sample in a study of shared clonotypes between healthy human individuals (dated by TCRdb to between 2020 and 2021). Preparation of the library involved the immunoSEQ multiplex PCR assay. Held by TCRdb, this immuneACCESS table contains in-frame sequences only and omits some clones. Under half of the omission traces to an unresolved V gene where checked; the cause of the rest is unknown. Within this sample are about 2.4 million clones, with 93% of them counted one time only. Clones ranked in the top ten supply around 0.37% of the sample. Sequenced: naive CD4+ T cells from PBMCs. The sample's cell subset or site label is to be understood as: CD45RA+ positively selected. These receptors were collected from a young man in good health. Some clones in this sample may be carry-over from other donors' samples.

As regards this clone: The same CDR3 can be traced to other DNA sequences in this sample. The chain has TRBV7-3 and TRBJ1-1; D is perhaps TRBD1 (6 bases). Germline V gene data show CDR1 as SGHTA and CDR2 as FQGTGA. Trimming removed 3 bases at V and 1 base at J, with 6 bases between. This CDR3 is built from 13 residues. Here the CDR3 DNA reads TGTGCCAGCAGCTTGGGACAGAACACTGAAGCTTTCTTT. It specifies CASSLGQNTEAFF. The variable domain in full, completed from reference TRBV7-3 and TRBJ1-1, reads GAGVSQTPSNKVTEKGKYVELRCDPISGHTALYWYRQSLGQGPEFLIYFQGTGAADDSGLPNDRFFAVRPEGSVSTLKIQRTERGDSAVYLCASSLGQNTEAFFGQGTRLTVV.

This rearrangement joins TRBV5-1 to TRBJ1-2, with TRBD1 as a possible D gene (5 bases). The CDR3 consists of 13 residues. Germline values: CDR1 SGHRS, CDR2 YFSETQ. V shed 0 bases and J shed 7 bases, with 10 bases lying between them. The CDR3 reads CASSLEPRGGYTF. The CDR3 region has the DNA TGCGCCAGCAGCTTGGAACCGAGGGGTGGCTACACCTTC.

The chain couples TRBV10-3 to TRBJ2-1; 7 bases agree with TRBD2. J lost 0 bases, V lost 1 base, and 15 bases had no gene match. The CDR3 sequence is 20 residues long. Germline V CDR1 and CDR2: ENHRY, SYGVKD. The CDR3 nucleotides read TGTGCCATCAGTGAGTACCGGGACTACACTCCGTCGGGCTCCTACAATGAGCAGTTCTTC. Its translation is CAISEYRDYTPSGSYNEQFF.

V usage is TRBV28 and J usage is TRBJ2-2; D gene uncertain. V was cut by 6 bases and J by 1 base, with 9 bases left in between. Looked up from germline, CDR1 is MDHEN and CDR2 is SYDVKM. The CDR3 runs 14 residues. The CDR3 nucleotides read TGTGCCAGCAGCCATCCTCAGAACACCGGGGAGCTGTTTTTT. Protein product: CASSHPQNTGELFF. The full variable domain, completed using reference TRBV28 and TRBJ2-2, is DVKVTQSSRYLVKRTGEKVFLECVQDMDHENMFWYRQDPGLGLRLIYFSYDVKMKEKGDIPEGYSVSREKKERFSLILESASTNQTSMYLCASSHPQNTGELFFGEGSRLTVL.

This clone was recorded only once. The chain uses TRBV9 and TRBJ2-1; D is undetermined. V was shortened by 0 bases and J by 10 bases, with 20 bases between the two germline ends. The germline V gene has CDR1 SGDLS and CDR2 YYNGEE. CDR3 length: 16 amino acids. CDR3 DNA sequence: TGTGCCAGCAGCGTAGGGGCGTTCGGTGGTTCGGACGAGCAGTTCTTC. This codes for CASSVGAFGGSDEQFF. The full variable domain, rest sourced from reference TRBV9 and TRBJ2-1, is DSGVTQTPKHLITATGQRVTLRCSPRSGDLSVYWYQQSLDQGLQFLIQYYNGEERAKGNILERFSAQQFPDLHSELNLSSLELGDSALYFCASSVGAFGGSDEQFFGPGTRLTVL.

This clone was observed a single time. Other DNA sequences in the same sample also yield this CDR3. The gene calls are TRBV5-4 and TRBJ2-7, with 11 positions matching TRBD1. The V gene's germline CDR1 is SGHNT and CDR2 YYREEE (reference sequence). CDR3 length equals 15 residues. Trimming removed 0 bases from V and 2 bases from J; junction bases left unmatched: 1. This chain's CDR3 is CASSLGGQGAYEQYF. The CDR3 DNA follows: TGTGCCAGCAGCTTGGGGGGACAGGGGGCCTACGAGCAGTACTTC.

CDR3 loop: CASSFEGGFTEAFF. The CDR3 coding sequence is TGTGCCAGCAGCTTTGAAGGCGGATTTACTGAAGCTTTCTTT. The genes are TRBV12-1 and TRBJ1-1. TRBV12-1 represents a pseudogene. The CDR3 loop spans 14 amino acids.

The chain employs TRBV27 and TRBJ1-2; 7 bases map to TRBD1. This CDR3 has 15 amino acids. The trim removed 1 base at V and 7 bases at J, leaving 9 bases unmatched. Germline loops: CDR1 MNHEY, CDR2 SMNVEV (reference sequence). The CDR3: CASSLFRTGGVGYTF. CDR3 bases: TGTGCCAGCAGTTTATTTCGGACAGGAGGCGTTGGCTACACCTTC.

DNA of the CDR3: TGTGCCAGTAGTCTAACAGGCAGCGATAATTCACCCCTCCACTTT. Residues: CASSLTGSDNSPLHF. The rearrangement links TRBV19 to TRBJ1-6, with D possibly matching TRBD1 (5 bases). Germline CDR1 is LNHDA and CDR2 is SQIVND (reference sequence). The V end lost 5 bases, the J end lost 5 bases, and 13 bases lay between the germline ends. The CDR3 sequence is 15 residues long.

The gene calls are TRBV10-1 and TRBJ2-1; D is undetermined. The CDR3 extends over 16 amino acids. Trimming removed 0 bases at V and 8 bases at J, with 17 bases between. In germline, CDR1 is WNHNN, CDR2 SYGVQD (reference sequence). The CDR3 sequence is CASSESNQASVDEQFF. DNA of the CDR3: TGCGCCAGCAGTGAGTCTAACCAGGCCAGTGTGGATGAGCAGTTCTTC.

This clone has only a few counts. The rearrangement joins TRBV5-1 to TRBJ2-2; possibly TRBD2 for D (5 bases). With 0 bases removed from V and 2 bases from J, the gap between germline ends came to 11 bases. Germline CDR1 reads SGHRS; CDR2 reads YFSETQ. The CDR3 runs 16 residues. The CDR3 bases are TGCGCCAGCAGCTTGGCCGCTGGAGGAAACACCGGGGAGCTGTTTTTT. The encoded protein is CASSLAAGGNTGELFF. Using reference TRBV5-1 and TRBJ2-2 for the parts outside the CDR3, the full variable domain is KAGVTQTPRYLIKTRGQQVTLSCSPISGHRSVSWYQQTPGQGLQFLFEYFSETQRNKGNFPGRFSGRQFSNSRSEMNVSTLELGDSALYLCASSLAAGGNTGELFFGEGSRLTVL.

With regard to this clone: The same CDR3 can be traced to other DNA sequences in this sample. This chain links TRBV6-1 with TRBJ2-1, with TRBD2 matching over 7 bases. The CDR3 sequence is 16 residues long. Germline V lookup: CDR1 MNHNS, CDR2 SASEGT. Losses at the gene ends were 1 base for V and 3 bases for J; bases not matched to a gene: 6. The CDR3 nucleotides are TGTGCCAGCAGTGAAGGAAGCGGGGCCAACTACAATGAGCAGTTCTTC. This sequence encodes CASSEGSGANYNEQFF.

The genes are TRBV25-1 and TRBJ1-2; D is undetermined. The V and J ends lost 3 bases and 8 bases respectively, with 16 bases between them. This CDR3 has 14 amino acids. Germline CDR1 and CDR2: MGHDK and SYGVNS. The CDR3 DNA reads TGTGCCAGCAGTGACCCGAGGACGGTAGGCGGCTACACCTTC. Its translation is CASSDPRTVGGYTF.

The chain employs TRBV11-3 and TRBJ2-3, with D possibly TRBD2 on 5 matching bases. The CDR3 totals 16 residues. V dropped 1 base and J dropped 2 bases, with 13 bases sitting between them. Per germline, CDR1 SGHNT and CDR2 YENEEA. CDR3 protein: CASSLGQLGLTDTQYF. The CDR3 DNA is TGTGCCAGCAGCTTAGGCCAGCTCGGACTCACAGATACGCAGTATTTT.

The chain joins TRBV5-5 to TRBJ2-7; TRBD1 might be the D (5 bases). The V gene lost 0 bases and the J gene lost 5 bases, with 9 bases spanning the gap. This CDR3 has 13 residues. Germline V gives CDR1 SGHKS, CDR2 YYEKEE (reference sequence). As DNA, the CDR3 is TGTGCCAGCAGCTTGGAGGGGTACCACGAGCAGTACTTC. Translation gives CASSLEGYHEQYF.

This clone is a singleton in its sample. The identical CDR3 is also encoded by other nucleotide sequences in the sample. The J gene is TRBJ2-1, the V gene TRBV30, with D hard to call. V lost 0 bases and J lost 1, with 4 bases in between. From germline, CDR1 is GTSNPN and CDR2 SVGIG (reference sequence). The CDR3 runs to 13 residues. The CDR3 DNA is TGTGCCTGGAGTGTACTTTCCTACAATGAGCAGTTCTTC. Translating gives CAWSVLSYNEQFF.

The chain couples TRBV28 to TRBJ1-5; 7 bases match TRBD1. The CDR3 has 15 residues. The germline gives CDR1 MDHEN, CDR2 SYDVKM. Trimming removed 6 bases from V and 4 bases from J; junction bases left unmatched: 9. DNA for the CDR3: TGTGCCAGCAGCATCCGGGACAGATTAAATCAGCCCCAGCATTTT. The encoded protein is CASSIRDRLNQPQHF.

As for this clone: A much larger clone differs by one base, so this may be a read error. Within the sample, other DNA sequences also encode this same CDR3. The chain carries TRBV20-1 and TRBJ1-1; D remains ambiguous. Germline CDR1 DFQATT, CDR2 SNEGSKA (reference sequence). Trimming removed 5 bases at V and 1 base at J, with 5 bases between. The CDR3 consists of 11 residues. The CDR3 DNA sequence: TGCAGTGCTGGAGGGAACACTGAAGCTTTCTTT. Its translation: CSAGGNTEAFF.

The chain combines TRBV5-1 with TRBJ2-5; possibly TRBD2 for D (6 bases). This CDR3 region has 16 residues. V shed 0 bases and J shed 5 bases, with 17 bases lying between them. Looked up from germline, CDR1 is SGHRS and CDR2 is YFSETQ. This CDR3 is CASSLDGGRGGETQYF. The CDR3, as DNA: TGCGCCAGCAGCTTGGATGGGGGTAGGGGAGGCGAGACCCAGTACTTC.

The chain couples TRBV5-1 to TRBJ2-3; no clear D gene. Germline V CDR1 and CDR2: SGHRS, YFSETQ. Trimming cost V 4 bases and J 6 bases, with 9 bases left between them. The CDR3 sequence is 12 residues long. CDR3 amino acids: CASSTTPDTQYF. For the CDR3, the DNA is TGCGCCAGCAGCACCACTCCGGATACGCAGTATTTT. The full variable domain, completed using reference TRBV5-1 and TRBJ2-3, is KAGVTQTPRYLIKTRGQQVTLSCSPISGHRSVSWYQQTPGQGLQFLFEYFSETQRNKGNFPGRFSGRQFSNSRSEMNVSTLELGDSALYLCASSTTPDTQYFGPGTRLTVL.

This chain joins TRBV6-4 and TRBJ2-3, with 7 bases fitting TRBD2. The CDR3 extends over 14 amino acids. V dropped 5 bases and J dropped 1; count of bases not matched to a gene: 3. Germline V CDR1 and CDR2: MRHNA, SNTAGT. CDR3 loop: CASSPREGTDTQYF. CDR3 coding DNA: TGTGCCAGCAGTCCTCGGGAGGGCACAGATACGCAGTATTTT.

V and J are TRBV27 and TRBJ1-4; TRBD1 aligns across 10 bases. With 5 bases clipped from V and 7 bases from J, the junction kept 7 bases outside the gene matches. The CDR3 spans 15 residues. CDR1 and CDR2 (germline): MNHEY, SMNVEV (reference sequence). In DNA form, the CDR3 reads TGTGCCAGCAGTGGTGGACAGGGGGTAAGTGAAAAACTGTTTTTT. Encoded protein: CASSGGQGVSEKLFF.